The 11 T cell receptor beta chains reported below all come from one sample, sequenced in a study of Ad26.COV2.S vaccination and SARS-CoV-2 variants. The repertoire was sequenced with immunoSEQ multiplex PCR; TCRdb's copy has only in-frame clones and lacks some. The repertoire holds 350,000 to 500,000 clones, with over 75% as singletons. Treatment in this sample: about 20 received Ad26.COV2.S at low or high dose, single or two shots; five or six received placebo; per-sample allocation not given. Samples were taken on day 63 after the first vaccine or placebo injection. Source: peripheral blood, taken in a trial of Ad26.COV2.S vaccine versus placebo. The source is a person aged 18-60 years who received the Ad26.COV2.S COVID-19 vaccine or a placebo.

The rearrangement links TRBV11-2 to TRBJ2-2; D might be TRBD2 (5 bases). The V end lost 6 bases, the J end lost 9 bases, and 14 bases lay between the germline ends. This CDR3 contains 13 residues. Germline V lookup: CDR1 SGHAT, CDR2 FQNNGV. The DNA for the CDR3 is TGTGCCAGCAGTTCCAGTCGGGGTCGGGAGCTGTTTTTT. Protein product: CASSSSRGRELFF.

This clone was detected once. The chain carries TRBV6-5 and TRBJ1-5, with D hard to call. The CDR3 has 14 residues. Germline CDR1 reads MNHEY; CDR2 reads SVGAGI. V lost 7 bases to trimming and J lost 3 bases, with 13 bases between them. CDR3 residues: CASTVDGINQPQHF. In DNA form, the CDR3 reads TGTGCCAGCACCGTGGACGGAATCAATCAGCCCCAGCATTTT.

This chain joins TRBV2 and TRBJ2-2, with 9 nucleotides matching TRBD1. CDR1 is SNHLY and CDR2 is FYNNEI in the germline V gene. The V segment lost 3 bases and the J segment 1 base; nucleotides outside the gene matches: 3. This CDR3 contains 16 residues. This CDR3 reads CASSDPGQGNTGELFF. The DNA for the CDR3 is TGTGCCAGCAGTGACCCGGGACAGGGGAACACCGGGGAGCTGTTTTTT.

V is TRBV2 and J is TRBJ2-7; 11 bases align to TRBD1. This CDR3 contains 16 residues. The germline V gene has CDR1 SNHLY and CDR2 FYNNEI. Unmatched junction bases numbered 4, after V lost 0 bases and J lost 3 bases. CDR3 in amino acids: CASSEAGQGDNYEQYF. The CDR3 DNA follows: TGTGCCAGCAGTGAAGCGGGACAGGGGGACAACTACGAGCAGTACTTC.

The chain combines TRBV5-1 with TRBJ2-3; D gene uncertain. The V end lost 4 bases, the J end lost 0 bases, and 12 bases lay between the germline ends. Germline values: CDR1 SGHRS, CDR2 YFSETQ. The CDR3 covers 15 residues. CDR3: CASSLGPTSTDTQYF. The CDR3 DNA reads TGCGCCAGCAGCCTAGGACCCACCAGCACAGATACGCAGTATTTT. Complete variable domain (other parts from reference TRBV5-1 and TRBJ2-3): KAGVTQTPRYLIKTRGQQVTLSCSPISGHRSVSWYQQTPGQGLQFLFEYFSETQRNKGNFPGRFSGRQFSNSRSEMNVSTLELGDSALYLCASSLGPTSTDTQYFGPGTRLTVL.

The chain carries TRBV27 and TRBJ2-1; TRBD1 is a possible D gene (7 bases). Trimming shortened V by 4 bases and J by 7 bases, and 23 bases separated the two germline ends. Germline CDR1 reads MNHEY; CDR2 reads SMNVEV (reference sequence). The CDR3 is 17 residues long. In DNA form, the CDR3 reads TGTGCCAGCAGTTATAGGGTCAGGGGGGAAGTGGGGAATGAGCAGTTCTTC. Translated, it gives CASSYRVRGEVGNEQFF.

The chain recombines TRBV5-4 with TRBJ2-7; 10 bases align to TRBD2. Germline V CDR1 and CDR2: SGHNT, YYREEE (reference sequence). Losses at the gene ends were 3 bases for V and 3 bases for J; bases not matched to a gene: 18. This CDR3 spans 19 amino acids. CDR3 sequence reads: CASSSPLAGGPFLGYEQYF. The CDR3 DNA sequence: TGTGCCAGCAGCTCCCCATTAGCGGGGGGTCCCTTCCTCGGCTACGAGCAGTACTTC.

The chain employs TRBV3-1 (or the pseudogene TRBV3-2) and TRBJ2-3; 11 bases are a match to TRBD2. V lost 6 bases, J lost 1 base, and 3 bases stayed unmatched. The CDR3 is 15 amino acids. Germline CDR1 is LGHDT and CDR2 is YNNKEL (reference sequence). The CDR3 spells CASSPTSGGTDTQYF. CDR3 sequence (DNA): TGTGCCAGCAGTCCGACTAGCGGGGGCACAGATACGCAGTATTTT.

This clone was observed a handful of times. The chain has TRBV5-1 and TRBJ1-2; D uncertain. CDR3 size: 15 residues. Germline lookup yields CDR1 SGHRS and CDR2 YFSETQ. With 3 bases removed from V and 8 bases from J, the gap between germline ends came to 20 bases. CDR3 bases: TGCGCCAGCAGCTCCAGGACGCCGACGTTCGAGGGCTACACCTTC. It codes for CASSSRTPTFEGYTF.

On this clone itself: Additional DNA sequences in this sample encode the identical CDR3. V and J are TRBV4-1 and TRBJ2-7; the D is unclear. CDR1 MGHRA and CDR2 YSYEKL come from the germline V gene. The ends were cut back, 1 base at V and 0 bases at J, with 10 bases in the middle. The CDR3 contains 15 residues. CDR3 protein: CASSQAPGSSYEQYF. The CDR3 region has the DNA TGCGCCAGCAGCCAAGCCCCGGGTAGCTCCTACGAGCAGTACTTC.

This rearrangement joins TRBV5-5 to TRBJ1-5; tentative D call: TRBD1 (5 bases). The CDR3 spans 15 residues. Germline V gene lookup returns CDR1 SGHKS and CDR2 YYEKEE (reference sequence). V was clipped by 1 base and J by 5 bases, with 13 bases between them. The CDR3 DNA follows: TGTGCCAGCAGCTTGACGGGACGGTACTATCAGCCCCAGCATTTT. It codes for CASSLTGRYYQPQHF.